Listed below are T cell receptor beta chains from one sample, sequenced in a study of blood T cell repertoires in COVID-19. Clones were sequenced by immunoSEQ multiplex PCR, and TCRdb holds only the in-frame ones, with some missing. Here the sample spans about 230,000 clones, 75% to 90% being singletons. Sequenced sample: peripheral blood. The receptors were sampled from a woman between 70 and 85 years old with active or convalescent COVID-19. The CDR3 runs from the conserved cysteine through the conserved F or W. The D gene is left open where the match is weak. Expanded clones are given a class, and other clones once, few, many or no size at all.

clone_size: .; d_call: .; j_call: TRBJ2-7; v_call: TRBV4-3; cdr3_length: 17; cdr3_aa: CASSQDGGGTPLDEQYF; cdr3_nt: TGCGCCAGCAGCCAAGATGGGGGAGGGACACCCCTTGACGAGCAGTACTTC
clone_size: .; d_call: TRBD1; j_call: TRBJ1-1; v_call: TRBV29-1; cdr3_length: 13; cdr3_aa: CSVGGQTNTEAFF; cdr3_nt: TGCAGCGTTGGGGGACAGACGAACACTGAAGCTTTCTTT
clone_size: once; d_call: TRBD2; j_call: TRBJ2-7; v_call: TRBV4-2; cdr3_length: 14; cdr3_aa: CASSTSGRSYEQYF; cdr3_nt: TGTGCCAGCAGCACTAGCGGACGCTCCTACGAGCAGTACTTC
clone_size: once; d_call: .; j_call: TRBJ1-1; v_call: TRBV28; cdr3_length: 16; cdr3_aa: CASSWGSQGLNTEAFF; cdr3_nt: TGTGCCAGCAGTTGGGGTTCCCAGGGCCTGAACACTGAAGCTTTCTTT
clone_size: .; d_call: .; j_call: TRBJ2-1; v_call: TRBV3-1/TRBV3-2; cdr3_length: 11; cdr3_aa: CASSQTGEQFF; cdr3_nt: TGTGCCAGCAGCCAAACTGGTGAGCAGTTCTTC
clone_size: .; d_call: .; j_call: TRBJ1-1; v_call: TRBV6-2/TRBV6-3; cdr3_length: 14; cdr3_aa: CASSSGGGWTEAFF; cdr3_nt: TGTGCCAGCAGTTCGGGGGGAGGTTGGACTGAAGCTTTCTTT
clone_size: .; d_call: .; j_call: TRBJ1-2; v_call: TRBV5-4; cdr3_length: 13; cdr3_aa: CASSLGAGQGYTF; cdr3_nt: TGTGCCAGCAGCTTAGGGGCAGGGCAAGGCTACACCTTC
clone_size: .; d_call: .; j_call: TRBJ2-3; v_call: TRBV6-4; cdr3_length: 13; cdr3_aa: CASSLELADTQYF; cdr3_nt: TGTGCCAGCAGTCTCGAACTAGCAGATACGCAGTATTTT
clone_size: few; d_call: TRBD1; j_call: TRBJ2-7; v_call: TRBV7-9; cdr3_length: 15; cdr3_aa: CASSNFGTATYEQYF; cdr3_nt: TGTGCCAGCAGCAACTTCGGGACAGCGACCTACGAGCAGTACTTC
clone_size: .; d_call: TRBD2; j_call: TRBJ2-5; v_call: TRBV7-9; cdr3_length: 15; cdr3_aa: CASSLADMYQETQYF; cdr3_nt: TGTGCCAGCAGCCTAGCGGACATGTACCAAGAGACCCAGTACTTC
clone_size: .; d_call: TRBD1; j_call: TRBJ1-2; v_call: TRBV18; cdr3_length: 14; cdr3_aa: CASSSSRGPYGYTF; cdr3_nt: TGTGCCAGCTCATCCTCTAGGGGGCCTTATGGCTACACCTTC
clone_size: .; d_call: .; j_call: TRBJ2-1; v_call: TRBV5-1; cdr3_length: 15; cdr3_aa: CASSDPGRGYNEQFF; cdr3_nt: TGCGCCAGCAGCGACCCCGGCAGGGGATACAATGAGCAGTTCTTC
clone_size: few; d_call: .; j_call: TRBJ1-5; v_call: TRBV18; cdr3_length: 16; cdr3_aa: CASSPGVAPGGQPQHF; cdr3_nt: TGTGCCAGCTCACCCGGGGTCGCCCCAGGAGGACAGCCCCAGCATTTT
clone_size: .; d_call: .; j_call: TRBJ2-1; v_call: TRBV28; cdr3_length: 13; cdr3_aa: CASSLTRPWEQFF; cdr3_nt: TGTGCCAGCAGTTTAACCAGGCCCTGGGAGCAGTTCTTC
clone_size: .; d_call: .; j_call: TRBJ2-7; v_call: TRBV7-2; cdr3_length: 14; cdr3_aa: CASSFGGGFYEQYF; cdr3_nt: TGTGCCAGCAGCTTTGGAGGCGGTTTCTACGAGCAGTACTTC
clone_size: .; d_call: TRBD1; j_call: TRBJ2-7; v_call: TRBV11-2; cdr3_length: 14; cdr3_aa: CASSRDRGSGEQYF; cdr3_nt: TGTGCCAGCAGCCGAGACAGGGGGTCGGGCGAGCAGTACTTC
clone_size: once; d_call: TRBD2; j_call: TRBJ2-7; v_call: TRBV5-1; cdr3_length: 15; cdr3_aa: CASSSVGTSGTEQYF; cdr3_nt: TGCGCCAGCAGCTCGGTAGGGACTAGCGGGACCGAGCAGTACTTC
clone_size: .; d_call: .; j_call: TRBJ2-5; v_call: TRBV5-1; cdr3_length: 16; cdr3_aa: CASSLQTGPEVETQYF; cdr3_nt: TGCGCCAGCAGCTTGCAGACAGGTCCTGAGGTGGAGACCCAGTACTTC
clone_size: .; d_call: TRBD2; j_call: TRBJ2-3; v_call: TRBV30; cdr3_length: 14; cdr3_aa: CAWSPGLGTDTQYF; cdr3_nt: TGTGCCTGGAGTCCCGGACTAGGCACAGATACGCAGTATTTT
clone_size: .; d_call: .; j_call: TRBJ1-6; v_call: TRBV2; cdr3_length: 14; cdr3_aa: CASRSDSQNSPLHF; cdr3_nt: TGTGCCAGCAGGTCGGACAGCCAGAATTCACCCCTCCACTTT
clone_size: .; d_call: TRBD1; j_call: TRBJ1-4; v_call: TRBV5-1; cdr3_length: 16; cdr3_aa: CASSLGVTGGTEKLFF; cdr3_nt: TGCGCCAGCAGCTTGGGGGTGACAGGGGGCACTGAAAAACTGTTTTTT
clone_size: .; d_call: .; j_call: TRBJ1-4; v_call: TRBV7-2; cdr3_length: 15; cdr3_aa: CASSFSVSTNEKLFF; cdr3_nt: TGTGCCAGCAGCTTTTCGGTCTCAACTAATGAAAAACTGTTTTTT